The 21 T cell receptor beta chains presented below share a single source sample, sequenced in a study of blood T cell repertoires in COVID-19. Clones were read by immunoSEQ multiplex PCR, and TCRdb kept only the in-frame ones, dropping some. The table has some 100,000 clones, roughly 87% seen once. Material for sequencing was peripheral blood. These receptors were obtained from a young man in a cohort sampled during active COVID-19.

This clone was seen more than once but under ten times. The chain employs TRBV5-1 and TRBJ2-3; 7 positions match TRBD2. V was pared by 2 bases and J by 5 bases, with 5 bases of the junction left unmatched. This CDR3 is built from 14 residues. Germline CDR1 reads SGHRS; CDR2 reads YFSETQ. The DNA for the CDR3 is TGCGCCAGCAGCTTCAGAGGGGAGGGAGATACGCAGTATTTT. This codes for CASSFRGEGDTQYF.

The chain has TRBV7-2 and TRBJ1-6; D remains ambiguous. CDR1 is SGHTA and CDR2 is FQGNSA in the germline V gene. V dropped 0 bases and J dropped 0 bases, with 6 bases sitting between them. The CDR3 extends over 16 amino acids. CDR3 coding DNA: TGTGCCAGCAGCTTAGCGGTTAGCTCCTATAATTCACCCCTCCACTTT. Its translation: CASSLAVSSYNSPLHF.

The rearrangement uses TRBV7-9 and TRBJ1-4; 8 bases line up with TRBD1. Germline V gene sequence: CDR1 SEHNR, CDR2 FQNEAQ (reference sequence). V lost 5 bases to trimming and J lost 8 bases; unmatched junction nucleotides: 4. This CDR3 spans 13 amino acids. The CDR3 reads CASSEGTGEKLFF. The CDR3 DNA reads TGTGCCAGCAGCGAGGGGACAGGAGAAAAACTGTTTTTT.

The genes are TRBV5-4 and TRBJ2-1; D gene uncertain. The CDR3 covers 14 residues. CDR1 is SGHNT, CDR2 YYREEE, per germline (reference sequence). Trimming stripped 0 bases from V and 1 base from J, with 5 bases between. The CDR3 spells CASSLGSSYNEQFF. For the CDR3, the DNA is TGTGCCAGCAGCTTGGGTAGTTCCTACAATGAGCAGTTCTTC.

This clone was seen only a few times. The rearrangement uses TRBV7-2 and TRBJ2-3, with 13 bases fitting TRBD2. Unmatched junction bases numbered 5, after V lost 2 bases and J lost 0 bases. The CDR3 is made up of 18 amino acids. Germline values: CDR1 SGHTA, CDR2 FQGNSA. This CDR3 reads CASSLKLAGGASTDTQYF. The CDR3 bases are TGTGCCAGCAGCTTAAAACTAGCGGGGGGGGCTAGCACAGATACGCAGTATTTT.

The V gene is TRBV3-1 (or the pseudogene TRBV3-2), the J gene TRBJ2-5; TRBD2 might be the D (6 bases). The CDR3 is 14 residues long. Germline V gene lookup returns CDR1 LGHDT and CDR2 YNNKEL (reference sequence). V was clipped by 1 base and J by 1 base, with 7 bases between them. The CDR3 sequence is CASSQVGGQETQYF. The CDR3 nucleotides are TGTGCCAGCAGCCAAGTGGGGGGCCAAGAGACCCAGTACTTC.

The V and J genes are TRBV4-2 and TRBJ2-7; the D is unclear. Looked up from germline, CDR1 is LGHNA and CDR2 is YNFKEQ. The CDR3 consists of 15 residues. V shed 1 base and J shed 3 bases, with 13 bases lying between them. The DNA of the CDR3 is TGTGCCAGCAGCCAAGCCAACAGTCCCAGCTACGAGCAGTACTTC. Protein product: CASSQANSPSYEQYF.

The chain couples TRBV12-5 to TRBJ2-1, with 12 bases matching TRBD2. The V gene end was trimmed by 2 bases and the J gene end by 0 bases; junction bases not matched to a gene: 8. The length of the CDR3 is 19 residues. Germline V gene data show CDR1 as LGHNT and CDR2 as FRNRAP. CDR3 sequence reads: CASGLTGTSGRPSYNEQFF. CDR3 nucleotide sequence: TGTGCTAGTGGTTTGACAGGGACTAGCGGGCGACCCTCCTACAATGAGCAGTTCTTC. Variable domain in full (rest from reference TRBV12-5 and TRBJ2-1): DARVTQTPRHKVTEMGQEVTMRCQPILGHNTVFWYRQTMMQGLELLAYFRNRAPLDDSGMPKDRFSAEMPDATLATLKIQPSEPRDSAVYFCASGLTGTSGRPSYNEQFFGPGTRLTVL.

The rearrangement joins TRBV6-5 to TRBJ1-1; 7 bases align to TRBD1. V was pared by 2 bases and J by 1 base, with 4 bases of the junction left unmatched. Germline values: CDR1 MNHEY, CDR2 SVGAGI. This CDR3 contains 15 residues. This CDR3 reads CASSYQGVGNTEAFF. The CDR3 region has the DNA TGTGCCAGCAGTTACCAGGGGGTGGGGAACACTGAAGCTTTCTTT.

CDR3 loop: CASSRLGDRAPLGNSPLHF. The CDR3, as DNA: TGCGCCAGCAGCCGACTCGGAGACAGGGCTCCCCTGGGGAATTCACCCCTCCACTTT. The rearrangement links TRBV4-1 to TRBJ1-6; TRBD1 aligns across 7 bases. CDR1 is MGHRA and CDR2 is YSYEKL in the germline V gene. V shed 4 bases and J 7 bases; nucleotides not matched to a gene: 19. The CDR3 runs to 19 residues.

This clone was picked up one time. The chain uses TRBV4-2 and TRBJ2-5, with 8 bases fitting TRBD2. Germline V gene lookup returns CDR1 LGHNA and CDR2 YNFKEQ. The CDR3 extends over 18 amino acids. After removal of 1 base from V and 5 bases from J, the junction contained 15 bases not matched to a gene. The CDR3 loop reads CASSQGRGGGPFGETQYF. For the CDR3, the DNA is TGTGCCAGCAGCCAAGGCCGGGGCGGGGGGCCCTTTGGGGAGACCCAGTACTTC.

The rearrangement links TRBV14 to TRBJ1-3, with unresolved D. Germline V gives CDR1 SGHDN, CDR2 FVKESK. V was trimmed by 0 bases and J by 0 bases, leaving 12 bases between them. The CDR3 is 17 residues long. The CDR3 loop reads CASSQDRTVRSGNTIYF. The CDR3 DNA sequence: TGTGCCAGCAGCCAAGATAGAACAGTCCGCTCTGGAAACACCATATATTTT.

The V call is TRBV30, the J call TRBJ2-2; the D is unclear. With 4 bases removed from V and 6 bases from J, the gap between germline ends came to 12 bases. From germline, CDR1 is GTSNPN and CDR2 SVGIG (reference sequence). This CDR3 region has 13 residues. DNA for the CDR3: TGTGCCTGGAACCTTCTCGGAGCCGGGGAGCTGTTTTTT. As protein: CAWNLLGAGELFF.

V is TRBV5-6 and J is TRBJ2-5; 7 bases are a match to TRBD1. CDR3 length: 14 amino acids. Germline-derived CDR1 and CDR2 are SGHDT and YYEEEE. Trimming at V came to 1 base and at J to 4 bases, leaving 4 bases not matched to a gene. The CDR3 DNA sequence: TGTGCCAGCAGCTTGCGGACAGGAAGAGAGACCCAGTACTTC. This sequence encodes CASSLRTGRETQYF.

There are a few counts of this clone. The gene calls are TRBV4-1 and TRBJ2-5, with a weak D call TRBD2 (6 bases). V lost 3 bases and J lost 4, with 15 bases in between. CDR1 is MGHRA, CDR2 YSYEKL, per germline. There are 15 residues in the CDR3. The CDR3 nucleotides are TGCGCCAGCAGCCAGACTATCGGGGGTGGAGAGACCCAGTACTTC. Translation: CASSQTIGGGETQYF.

V and J are TRBV30 and TRBJ2-7; TRBD1 agrees at 10 bases. The CDR3 extends over 14 amino acids. V trimming: 3 bases; J trimming: 3 bases; junction bases outside the gene matches: 5. From germline, CDR1 is GTSNPN and CDR2 SVGIG (reference sequence). CDR3 sequence: CAWSTGQGYYEQYF. The CDR3 DNA follows: TGTGCCTGGAGCACGGGACAGGGGTACTACGAGCAGTACTTC.

This rearrangement joins TRBV5-8 to TRBJ1-2; 8 bases map to TRBD1. This CDR3 is built from 13 residues. Trimming removed 4 bases from V and 2 bases from J; junction bases left unmatched: 1. Looked up from germline, CDR1 is SGHTS and CDR2 is YDEGEE. This chain's CDR3 is CASSRTGNYGYTF. For the CDR3, the DNA is TGTGCCAGCAGCCGGACAGGGAACTATGGCTACACCTTC.

The V call is TRBV7-2, the J call TRBJ2-5; D uncertain. Deletions cut 1 base from V and 4 bases from J, with 7 bases between. The length of the CDR3 is 13 residues. Looked up from germline, CDR1 is SGHTA and CDR2 is FQGNSA. CDR3 residues: CASSLVGRETQYF. CDR3 DNA sequence: TGTGCCAGCAGCTTAGTTGGGCGAGAGACCCAGTACTTC. Full variable domain (remainder filled in from reference TRBV7-2 and TRBJ2-5): GAGVSQSPSNKVTEKGKDVELRCDPISGHTALYWYRQSLGQGLEFLIYFQGNSAPDKSGLPSDRFSAERTGGSVSTLTIQRTQQEDSAVYLCASSLVGRETQYFGPGTRLLVL.

This chain connects TRBV5-6 to TRBJ1-2, with TRBD1 matching 11 bases. J lost 4 bases, V lost 2 bases, and 1 base had no gene match. This CDR3 has 14 residues. The V gene's germline CDR1 is SGHDT and CDR2 YYEEEE. The CDR3 DNA follows: TGTGCCAGCAGCTTAGGGACAGGGGGCTATGGCTACACCTTC. This gives the protein CASSLGTGGYGYTF.

The rearrangement links TRBV11-2 to TRBJ2-7, with 8 bases matching TRBD1. The length of the CDR3 is 16 residues. Germline lookup yields CDR1 SGHAT and CDR2 FQNNGV. V trimming: 2 bases; J trimming: 2 bases; junction bases outside the gene matches: 8. CDR3 amino acids: CASSLRGSGQAYEQYF. In nucleotides, the CDR3 is TGTGCCAGCAGCTTACGCGGATCGGGACAGGCCTACGAGCAGTACTTC.

A few counts support this clone. The chain combines TRBV3-1 (or the pseudogene TRBV3-2) with TRBJ2-7; TRBD1 agrees at 7 bases. The CDR3 extends over 14 amino acids. Germline CDR1 and CDR2: LGHDT and YNNKEL (reference sequence). With V trimmed by 1 base and J by 6 bases, 6 bases remained unmatched. The CDR3 is CASSQAIQGPEQYF. The CDR3 coding sequence is TGTGCCAGCAGCCAAGCCATACAGGGGCCCGAGCAGTACTTC.